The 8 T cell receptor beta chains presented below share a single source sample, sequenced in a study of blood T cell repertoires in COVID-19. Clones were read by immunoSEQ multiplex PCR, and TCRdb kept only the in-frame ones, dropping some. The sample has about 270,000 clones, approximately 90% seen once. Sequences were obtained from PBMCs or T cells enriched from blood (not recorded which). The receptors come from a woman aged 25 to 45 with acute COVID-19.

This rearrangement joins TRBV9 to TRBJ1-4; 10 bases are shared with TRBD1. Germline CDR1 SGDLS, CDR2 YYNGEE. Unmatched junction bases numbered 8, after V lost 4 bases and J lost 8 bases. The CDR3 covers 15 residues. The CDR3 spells CASSFSGTGEEKLFF. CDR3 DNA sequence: TGTGCCAGCAGCTTCTCCGGGACAGGGGAAGAAAAACTGTTTTTT.

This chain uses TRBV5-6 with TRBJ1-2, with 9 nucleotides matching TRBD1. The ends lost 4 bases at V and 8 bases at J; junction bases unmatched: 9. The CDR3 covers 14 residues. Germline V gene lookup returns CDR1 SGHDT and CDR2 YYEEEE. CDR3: CASSMDRGLAGYTF. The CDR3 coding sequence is TGTGCCAGCAGCATGGACAGGGGTCTTGCGGGCTACACCTTC. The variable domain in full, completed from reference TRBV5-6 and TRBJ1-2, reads DAGVTQSPTHLIKTRGQQVTLRCSPKSGHDTVSWYQQALGQGPQFIFQYYEEEERQRGNFPDRFSGHQFPNYSSELNVNALLLGDSALYLCASSMDRGLAGYTFGSGTRLTVV.

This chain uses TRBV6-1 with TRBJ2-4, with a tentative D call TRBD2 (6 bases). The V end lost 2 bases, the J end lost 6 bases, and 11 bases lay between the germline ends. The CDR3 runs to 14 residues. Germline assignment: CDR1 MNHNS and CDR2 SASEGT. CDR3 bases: TGTGCCAGCAGTGAACGGGGAGGTGGAAACATTCAGTACTTC. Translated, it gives CASSERGGGNIQYF.

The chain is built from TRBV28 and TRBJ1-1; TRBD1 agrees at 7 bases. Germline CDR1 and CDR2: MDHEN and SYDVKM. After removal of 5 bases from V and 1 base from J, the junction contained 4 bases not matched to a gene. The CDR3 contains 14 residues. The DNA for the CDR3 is TGTGCCAGCAGTCTGGGGACAGCGAACACTGAAGCTTTCTTT. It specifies CASSLGTANTEAFF.

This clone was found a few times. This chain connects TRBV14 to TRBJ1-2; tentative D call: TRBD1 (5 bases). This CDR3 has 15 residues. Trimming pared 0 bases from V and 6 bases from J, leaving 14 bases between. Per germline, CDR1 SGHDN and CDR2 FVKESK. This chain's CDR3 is CASSQEGGGGDGYTF. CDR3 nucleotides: TGTGCCAGCAGCCAAGAAGGAGGCGGGGGTGATGGCTACACCTTC.

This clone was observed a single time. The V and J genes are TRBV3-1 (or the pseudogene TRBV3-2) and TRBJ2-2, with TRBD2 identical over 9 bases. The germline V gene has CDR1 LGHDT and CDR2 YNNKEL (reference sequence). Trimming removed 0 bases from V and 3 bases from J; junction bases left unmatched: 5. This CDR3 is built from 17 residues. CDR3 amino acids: CASSQDSSGDYTGELFF. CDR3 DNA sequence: TGTGCCAGCAGCCAAGATTCTAGCGGGGACTACACCGGGGAGCTGTTTTTT.

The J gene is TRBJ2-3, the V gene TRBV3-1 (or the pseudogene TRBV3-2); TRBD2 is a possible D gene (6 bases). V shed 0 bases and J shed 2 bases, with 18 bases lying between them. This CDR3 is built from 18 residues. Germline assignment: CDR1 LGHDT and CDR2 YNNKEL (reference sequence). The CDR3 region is CASSQDSGGNRATDTQYF. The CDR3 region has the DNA TGTGCCAGCAGCCAAGACAGTGGCGGGAATAGAGCCACAGATACGCAGTATTTT.

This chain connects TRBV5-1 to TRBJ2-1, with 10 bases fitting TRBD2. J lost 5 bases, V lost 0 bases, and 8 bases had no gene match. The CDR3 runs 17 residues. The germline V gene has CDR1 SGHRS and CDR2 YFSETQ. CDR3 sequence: CASSLGMLAGVHNEQFF. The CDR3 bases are TGCGCCAGCAGCTTGGGGATGCTAGCGGGAGTTCACAATGAGCAGTTCTTC.